The TCR beta chain described here comes from a study of T cells after yellow fever vaccination. CDR3 length: 10 residues. Germline loops: CDR1 GTSNPN, CDR2 SVGIG (reference sequence). V was cut by 5 bases and J by 8 bases, with 9 bases left in between. TCRdb re-called the 5' RACE reads with MiXCR, one entry per CDR3 protein. This table holds 100,000 to 150,000 distinct CDR3 sequences, under 9% found once. The rearrangement links TRBV30 to TRBJ1-2; D perhaps matches TRBD1 (5 bases). This sample comprised CD8+ T cells sorted from PBMCs, obtained on the day of the yellow fever booster vaccination. The clonotype comes from a man in his late teens or twenties who received the YFV17D yellow fever vaccine. The CDR3 loop is CAWQGWGYTF. CDR3 coding DNA: TGTGCCTGGCAGGGATGGGGCTACACCTTC.